This T cell receptor (beta chain) was profiled in a study of T cell changes during pregnancy in multiple sclerosis. The method was immunoSEQ multiplex PCR; TCRdb's version includes in-frame clones alone and lacks a portion of them. In the table there are about 30,000 clones, under 95% of which are singletons. Trimming removed 0 bases from V and 4 bases from J; junction bases left unmatched: 2. Germline assignment: CDR1 SGDLS and CDR2 YYNGEE. CDR3 size: 15 residues. The sequence derives from a female donor with multiple sclerosis, enrolled in a pregnancy study. The chain couples TRBV9 to TRBJ2-7; the match to TRBD1 covers 12 bases. The material was CD4+ T cells from peripheral blood mononuclear cells, obtained after pregnancy. The CDR3 here is CASSVAGQGAYEQYF. The CDR3 coding sequence is TGTGCCAGCAGCGTAGCGGGACAGGGGGCGTACGAGCAGTACTTC.